The clone carrying this T cell receptor beta chain was found a few times. What it binds is not known. A universal primer site came from template switching; cDNA carried unique molecular identifiers. TCRdb recomputed calls from the 5' RACE reads with MiXCR, one row per CDR3 protein. This table holds approximately 470,000 distinct CDR3 sequences, 12% to 15% found once. These data belong to a study of identical twins. Findings and limits, study-wide: Zero-insertion analyses could be partly confounded by invariant MAIT and iNKT cells. Excess sharing between twins was weaker in beta out-of-frame sequences.

CDR1 and CDR2 (germline): SGHDT, YYEEEE. The V end lost 0 bases, the J end lost 5 bases, and 14 bases lay between the germline ends. This CDR3 has 16 residues. These same records also appear under a second study, on yellow fever vaccine responses in identical twins.

The source of this sequence is a woman aged 18 to 35 in good health. Sequenced: CD4+ T cells sorted from blood. The V call is TRBV5-6, the J call TRBJ2-2; a weak D match, TRBD2 (5 bases). The CDR3 DNA is TGTGCCAGCAGCTTGGGGGAAACGAGAGGGACCGGGGAGCTGTTTTTT. This gives the protein CASSLGETRGTGELFF. Together with reference TRBV5-6 and TRBJ2-2, the CDR3 gives the full variable domain: DAGVTQSPTHLIKTRGQQVTLRCSPKSGHDTVSWYQQALGQGPQFIFQYYEEEERQRGNFPDRFSGHQFPNYSSELNVNALLLGDSALYLCASSLGETRGTGELFFGEGSRLTVL.